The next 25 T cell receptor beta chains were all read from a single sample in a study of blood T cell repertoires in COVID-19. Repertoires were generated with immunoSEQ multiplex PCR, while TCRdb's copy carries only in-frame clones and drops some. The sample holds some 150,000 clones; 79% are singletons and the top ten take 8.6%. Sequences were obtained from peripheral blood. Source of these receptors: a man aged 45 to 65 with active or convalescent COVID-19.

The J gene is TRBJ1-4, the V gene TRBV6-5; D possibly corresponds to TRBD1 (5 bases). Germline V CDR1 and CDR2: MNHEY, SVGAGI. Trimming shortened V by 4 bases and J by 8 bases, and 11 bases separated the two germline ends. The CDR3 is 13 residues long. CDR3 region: CASSFQGTEKLFF. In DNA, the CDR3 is TGTGCCAGCAGTTTTCAGGGTACGGAAAAACTGTTTTTT.

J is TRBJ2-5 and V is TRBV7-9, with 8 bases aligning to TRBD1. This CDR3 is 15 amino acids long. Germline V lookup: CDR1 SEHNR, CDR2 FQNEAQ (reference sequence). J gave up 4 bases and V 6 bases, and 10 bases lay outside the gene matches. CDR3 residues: CASRYRDRSSETQYF. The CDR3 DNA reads TGTGCCAGCAGATATAGGGACAGGTCATCAGAGACCCAGTACTTC.

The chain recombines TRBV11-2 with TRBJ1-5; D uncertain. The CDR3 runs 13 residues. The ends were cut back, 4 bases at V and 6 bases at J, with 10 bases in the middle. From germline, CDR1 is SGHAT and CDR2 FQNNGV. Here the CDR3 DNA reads TGTGCCAGCAGCTCCGTCCGCAGTCAGCCCCAGCATTTT. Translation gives CASSSVRSQPQHF.

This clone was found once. CDR3 region: CASSYGNTEAFF. The DNA of the CDR3 is TGTGCCAGCAGCTACGGGAACACTGAAGCTTTCTTT. The J gene is TRBJ1-1, the V gene TRBV11-3; D is unresolved. Germline CDR1 reads SGHNT; CDR2 reads YENEEA. V shed 4 bases and J shed 1 base, with 4 bases lying between them. The CDR3 loop spans 12 amino acids.

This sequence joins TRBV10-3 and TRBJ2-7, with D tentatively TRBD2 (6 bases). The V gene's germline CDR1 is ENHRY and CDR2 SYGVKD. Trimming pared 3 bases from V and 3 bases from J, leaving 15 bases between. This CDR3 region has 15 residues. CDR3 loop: CAISDAGSSIYEQYF. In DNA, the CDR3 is TGTGCCATCAGTGATGCCGGGAGCAGTATCTACGAGCAGTACTTC.

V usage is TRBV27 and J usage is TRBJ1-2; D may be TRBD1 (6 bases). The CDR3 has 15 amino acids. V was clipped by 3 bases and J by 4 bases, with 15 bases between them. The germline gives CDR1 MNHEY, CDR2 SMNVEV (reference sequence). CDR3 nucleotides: TGTGCCAGCAGTTTCAACGGGGGGGGCGGCTATGGCTACACCTTC. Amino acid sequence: CASSFNGGGGYGYTF.

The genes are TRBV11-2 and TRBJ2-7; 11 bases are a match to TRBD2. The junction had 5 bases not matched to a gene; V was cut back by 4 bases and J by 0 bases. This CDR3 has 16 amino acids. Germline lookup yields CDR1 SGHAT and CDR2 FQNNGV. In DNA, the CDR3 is TGTGCCAGCAGCTCCCCCGGGACTAGCGGCTCCTACGAGCAGTACTTC. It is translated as CASSSPGTSGSYEQYF. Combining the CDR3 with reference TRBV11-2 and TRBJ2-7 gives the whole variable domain EAGVAQSPRYKIIEKRQSVAFWCNPISGHATLYWYQQILGQGPKLLIQFQNNGVVDDSQLPKDRFSAERLKGVDSTLKIQPAKLEDSAVYLCASSSPGTSGSYEQYFGPGTRLTVT.

CDR3 in DNA: TGTGCCAGCAGCTTAGCCGGGACAGGGGATTATGGCTACACCTTC. Translation gives CASSLAGTGDYGYTF. The rearrangement links TRBV7-9 to TRBJ1-2; the match to TRBD1 covers 10 bases. J was trimmed by 5 bases and V by 0 bases; bases with no gene match: 3. The CDR3 extends over 15 amino acids. CDR1 and CDR2 from the germline V gene are SEHNR and FQNEAQ (reference sequence).

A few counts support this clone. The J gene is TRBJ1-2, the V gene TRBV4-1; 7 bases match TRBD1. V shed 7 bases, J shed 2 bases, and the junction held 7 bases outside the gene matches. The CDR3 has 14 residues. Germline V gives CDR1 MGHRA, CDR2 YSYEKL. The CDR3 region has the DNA TGCGCCAGCACCCCTCACAGGGGAAACTATGGCTACACCTTC. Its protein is CASTPHRGNYGYTF.

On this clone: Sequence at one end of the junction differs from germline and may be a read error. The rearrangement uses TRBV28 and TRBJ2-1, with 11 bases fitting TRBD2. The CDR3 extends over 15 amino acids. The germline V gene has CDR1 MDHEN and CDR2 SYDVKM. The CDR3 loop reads CASSAQGAASGRKIF. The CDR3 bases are TGTGCCAGCAGTGCTCAGGGGGCGGCTAGCGGGAGGAAGATCTTC.

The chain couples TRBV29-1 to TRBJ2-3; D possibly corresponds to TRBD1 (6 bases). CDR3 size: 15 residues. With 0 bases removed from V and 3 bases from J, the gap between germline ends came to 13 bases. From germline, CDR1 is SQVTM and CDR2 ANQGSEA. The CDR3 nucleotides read TGCAGCGTTGAAGATTACAGGGCAGGAACAGATACGCAGTATTTT. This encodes CSVEDYRAGTDTQYF.

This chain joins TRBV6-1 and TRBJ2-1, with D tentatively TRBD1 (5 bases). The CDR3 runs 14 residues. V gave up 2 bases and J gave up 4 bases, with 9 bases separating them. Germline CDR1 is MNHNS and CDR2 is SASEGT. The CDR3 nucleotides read TGTGCCAGCAGTGAAAGGGCAGGGTACAATGAGCAGTTCTTC. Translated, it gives CASSERAGYNEQFF.

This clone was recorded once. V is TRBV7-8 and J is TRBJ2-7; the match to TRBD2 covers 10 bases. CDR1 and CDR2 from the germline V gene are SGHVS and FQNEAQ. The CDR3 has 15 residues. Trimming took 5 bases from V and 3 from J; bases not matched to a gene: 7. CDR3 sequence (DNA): TGTGCCAGCAGCCCTTGGACTAGCGGCCTCTACGAGCAGTACTTC. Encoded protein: CASSPWTSGLYEQYF.

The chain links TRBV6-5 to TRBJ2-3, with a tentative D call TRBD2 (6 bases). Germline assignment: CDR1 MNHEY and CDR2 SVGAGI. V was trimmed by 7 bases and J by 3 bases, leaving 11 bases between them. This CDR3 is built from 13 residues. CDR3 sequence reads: CASKKSGTDTQYF. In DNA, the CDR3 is TGTGCCAGCAAAAAAAGCGGGACAGATACGCAGTATTTT.

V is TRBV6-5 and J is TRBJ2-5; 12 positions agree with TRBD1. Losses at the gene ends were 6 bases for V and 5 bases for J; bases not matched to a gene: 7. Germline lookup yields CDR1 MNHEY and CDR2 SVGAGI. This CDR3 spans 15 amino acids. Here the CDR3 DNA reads TGTGCCAGCAGATGGGGACAGGGGGCGCGGGAGACCCAGTACTTC. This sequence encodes CASRWGQGARETQYF.

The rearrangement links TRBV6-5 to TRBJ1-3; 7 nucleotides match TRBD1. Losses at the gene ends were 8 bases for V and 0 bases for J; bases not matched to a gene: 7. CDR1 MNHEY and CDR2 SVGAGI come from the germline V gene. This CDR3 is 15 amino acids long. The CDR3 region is CASGGQPFSGNTIYF. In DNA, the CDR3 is TGTGCCAGCGGGGGACAGCCTTTCTCTGGAAACACCATATATTTT.

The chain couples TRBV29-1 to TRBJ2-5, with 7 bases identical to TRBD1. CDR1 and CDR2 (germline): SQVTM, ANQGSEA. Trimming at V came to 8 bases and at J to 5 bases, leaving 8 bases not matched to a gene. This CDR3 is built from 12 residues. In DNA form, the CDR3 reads TGCAGCCTATGGACAGGACCGGAGACCCAGTACTTC. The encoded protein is CSLWTGPETQYF.

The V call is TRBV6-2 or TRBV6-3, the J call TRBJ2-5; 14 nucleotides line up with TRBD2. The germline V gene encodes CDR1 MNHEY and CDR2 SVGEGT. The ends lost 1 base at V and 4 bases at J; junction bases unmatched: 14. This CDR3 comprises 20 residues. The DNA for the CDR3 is TGTGCCAGCAGTTACTTGTCTAGCGTGGGGACTAGCGGGAGTCGAGAGACCCAGTACTTC. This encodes CASSYLSSVGTSGSRETQYF.

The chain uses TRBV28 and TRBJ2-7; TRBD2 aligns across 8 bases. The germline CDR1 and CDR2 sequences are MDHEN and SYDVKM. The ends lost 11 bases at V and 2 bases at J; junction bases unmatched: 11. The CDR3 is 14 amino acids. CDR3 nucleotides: TGTGCCGGAGGTAGCGGGATAACCCCCTACGAGCAGTACTTC. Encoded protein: CAGGSGITPYEQYF.

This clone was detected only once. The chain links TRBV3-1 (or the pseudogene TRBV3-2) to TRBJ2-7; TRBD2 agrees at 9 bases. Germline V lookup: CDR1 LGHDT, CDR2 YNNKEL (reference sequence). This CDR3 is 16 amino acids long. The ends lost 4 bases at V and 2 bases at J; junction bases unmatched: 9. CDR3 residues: CASSPTLAGPPYEQYF. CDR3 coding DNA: TGTGCCAGCAGCCCGACCCTAGCGGGACCCCCCTACGAGCAGTACTTC.

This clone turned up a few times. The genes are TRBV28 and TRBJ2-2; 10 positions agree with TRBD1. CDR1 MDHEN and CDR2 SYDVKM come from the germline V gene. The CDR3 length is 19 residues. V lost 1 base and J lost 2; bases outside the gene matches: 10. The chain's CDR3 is CASSLSRAQTGGNTGELFF. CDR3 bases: TGTGCCAGCAGTTTATCCCGAGCCCAGACAGGGGGCAACACCGGGGAGCTGTTTTTT.

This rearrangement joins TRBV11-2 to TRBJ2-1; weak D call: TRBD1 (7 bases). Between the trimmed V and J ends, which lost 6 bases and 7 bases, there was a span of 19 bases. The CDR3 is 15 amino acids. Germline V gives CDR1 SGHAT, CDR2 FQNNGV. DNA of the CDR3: TGTGCCAGCAGTCTGCGACAGGGTGGGGGGAATGAGCAGTTCTTC. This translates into CASSLRQGGGNEQFF.

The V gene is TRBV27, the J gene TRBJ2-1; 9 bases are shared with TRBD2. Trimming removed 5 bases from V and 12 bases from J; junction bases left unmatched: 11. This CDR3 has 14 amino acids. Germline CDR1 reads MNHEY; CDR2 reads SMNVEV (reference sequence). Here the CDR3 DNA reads TGTGCCAGCAGTAAAGCGGGAGGAGGAAAATGGCAGTTCTTC. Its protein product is CASSKAGGGKWQFF.

The CDR3, as DNA: TGTGCCAGCAGTCAGGGCCAGTGGATATACGAGCAGTACTTC. This codes for CASSQGQWIYEQYF. The chain recombines TRBV27 with TRBJ2-7, with a weak D call TRBD1 (5 bases). Looked up from germline, CDR1 is MNHEY and CDR2 is SMNVEV (reference sequence). There are 14 residues in the CDR3. The germline V and J ends were trimmed by 5 bases and 4 bases, with 15 bases remaining between them.

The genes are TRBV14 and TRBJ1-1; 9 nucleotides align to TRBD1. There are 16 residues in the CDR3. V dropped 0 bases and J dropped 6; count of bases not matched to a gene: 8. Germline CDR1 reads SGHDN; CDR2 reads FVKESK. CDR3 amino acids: CASSQDLDRGNAEAFF. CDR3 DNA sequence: TGTGCCAGCAGCCAAGATCTAGACAGGGGGAATGCTGAAGCTTTCTTT. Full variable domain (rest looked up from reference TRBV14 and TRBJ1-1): EAGVTQFPSHSVIEKGQTVTLRCDPISGHDNLYWYRRVMGKEIKFLLHFVKESKQDESGMPNNRFLAERTGGTYSTLKVQPAELEDSGVYFCASSQDLDRGNAEAFFGQGTRLTVV.